The 30 T cell receptor beta chains listed next were all sequenced from one sample in a study of T cell responses to AZD1222 COVID-19 vaccine. Produced via immunoSEQ multiplex PCR; TCRdb's table is partial and in-frame only. The sample gives 150,000 to 160,000 clones, about nine tenths of which show up once; under 20% is in the top ten. This specimen consisted of peripheral blood, obtained on day 0 of AZD1222 vaccination. The receptor source for this set is an adult in good health.

This chain connects TRBV12-3 or TRBV12-4 to TRBJ2-5; no definite D call. This CDR3 comprises 12 residues. V was cut by 3 bases and J by 3 bases, with 5 bases left in between. The CDR3 loop is CASSFPKETQYF. The CDR3 DNA reads as TGTGCCAGCAGTTTCCCAAAAGAGACCCAGTACTTC.

The CDR3 is CASHLSSGNTIYF. CDR3 nucleotides: TGTGCCAGCCACCTTAGCTCTGGAAACACCATATATTTT. This chain links TRBV18 with TRBJ1-3; D is unclear. The germline gives CDR1 KGHSH, CDR2 LQKENI. The CDR3 extends over 13 amino acids. Trimming left V 8 bases short and J 0 bases short, with 8 bases between.

Concerning this clone itself: At one of its ends the junction is not consistent with the germline gene, which may arise from a read error. V gene TRBV9 combines with J gene TRBJ1-3, with unresolved D. Germline lookup yields CDR1 SGDLS and CDR2 YYNGEE. The CDR3 is made up of 14 amino acids. CDR3 bases: TGTGCCAGCAGCGTAGATTTCCCTGGGAACACCATATATTTT. It is translated as CASSVDFPGNTIYF. Looking up the rest from reference TRBV9 and TRBJ1-3 gives the full variable domain: DSGVTQTPKHLITATGQRVTLRCSPRSGDLSVYWYQQSLDQGLQFLIQYYNGEERAKGNILERFSAQQFPDLHSELNLSSLELGDSALYFCASSVDFPGNTIYFGEGSWLTVV.

This chain uses TRBV11-3 with TRBJ2-1, with 8 bases fitting TRBD1. Germline lookup yields CDR1 SGHNT and CDR2 YENEEA. CDR3 length: 15 residues. The V and J ends lost 4 bases and 8 bases, in that order; junction bases with no gene match: 10. This CDR3 is CASSSPRTGYDEQFF. The CDR3 nucleotides are TGTGCCAGCAGCTCGCCGAGGACAGGGTACGATGAGCAGTTCTTC.

V and J are TRBV3-1 (or the pseudogene TRBV3-2) and TRBJ1-2; a possible D gene is TRBD1 (6 bases). Between the trimmed V and J ends, which lost 0 bases and 4 bases, there was a span of 30 bases. This CDR3 is 21 amino acids long. Per germline, CDR1 LGHDT and CDR2 YNNKEL (reference sequence). This chain's CDR3 is CASSQERSDRPSATRLYGYTF. The CDR3, as DNA: TGTGCCAGCAGCCAAGAGAGGTCAGACAGGCCCTCTGCAACACGCCTCTATGGCTACACCTTC.

J is TRBJ1-2 and V is TRBV4-1, with 8 bases matching TRBD1. The CDR3 spans 16 residues. Germline CDR1 and CDR2: MGHRA and YSYEKL. V was pared by 2 bases and J by 3 bases, with 8 bases of the junction left unmatched. In DNA form, the CDR3 reads TGCGCCAGCAGCCAATACCAGGGACAGGTAGACTATGGCTACACCTTC. Encoded protein: CASSQYQGQVDYGYTF.

The chain has TRBV6-6 and TRBJ1-5; tentatively, D is TRBD1 (6 bases). V was shortened by 4 bases and J by 2 bases, with 12 bases between the two germline ends. The CDR3 sequence is 15 residues long. Germline lookup yields CDR1 MNHNY and CDR2 SVGAGI (reference sequence). CDR3 in amino acids: CASSSRGIGNQPQHF. The CDR3, as DNA: TGTGCCAGCAGTTCCAGGGGTATCGGCAATCAGCCCCAGCATTTT.

This clone showed up just once. V usage is TRBV28 and J usage is TRBJ1-1; TRBD1 agrees at 9 bases. CDR3 length: 13 residues. Germline CDR1 reads MDHEN; CDR2 reads SYDVKM. J was trimmed by 6 bases and V by 3 bases; bases with no gene match: 2. The CDR3 loop is CASSFTGGAEAFF. In nucleotides, the CDR3 is TGTGCCAGCAGTTTCACAGGGGGCGCTGAAGCTTTCTTT.

This chain connects TRBV11-3 to TRBJ2-7; TRBD1 is a possible D gene (6 bases). The CDR3 is made up of 15 amino acids. Looked up from germline, CDR1 is SGHNT and CDR2 is YENEEA. V dropped 0 bases and J dropped 1 base, with 10 bases sitting between them. The chain's CDR3 is CASSLDPQGSYEQYF. CDR3 in DNA: TGTGCCAGCAGCTTAGACCCACAGGGTTCCTACGAGCAGTACTTC.

This clone was recorded a few times. The gene calls are TRBV4-1 and TRBJ2-7, with D unresolved. V lost 4 bases to trimming and J lost 3 bases, with 10 bases between them. The CDR3 is 13 amino acids. Germline V gene sequence: CDR1 MGHRA, CDR2 YSYEKL. CDR3 protein: CASSPTSDYEQYF. The CDR3 DNA is TGCGCCAGCAGCCCTACCTCGGACTACGAGCAGTACTTC.

The chain combines TRBV5-4 with TRBJ1-1; D is possibly TRBD1 (6 bases). Trimming removed 5 bases at V and 5 bases at J, with 16 bases between. Germline CDR1 reads SGHNT; CDR2 reads YYREEE (reference sequence). The CDR3 has 14 amino acids. In DNA form, the CDR3 reads TGTGCCAGCAGGCTCAGGGGAGGAGGGACTGAAGCTTTCTTT. This codes for CASRLRGGGTEAFF.

The chain combines TRBV27 with TRBJ1-5; D unresolved. V was shortened by 7 bases and J by 2 bases, with 12 bases between the two germline ends. This CDR3 is built from 14 residues. Germline V gene data show CDR1 as MNHEY and CDR2 as SMNVEV (reference sequence). The CDR3 region has the DNA TGTGCCAGCACCCGACGGGGAGGCAATCAGCCCCAGCATTTT. As protein: CASTRRGGNQPQHF.

The rearrangement joins TRBV20-1 to TRBJ2-5; the match to TRBD1 covers 10 bases. Germline trimming cut 3 bases from V and 5 bases from J; bases unmatched to any gene: 9. CDR1 is DFQATT and CDR2 is SNEGSKA in the germline V gene (reference sequence). This CDR3 comprises 15 residues. As DNA, the CDR3 is TGCAGTGCTAGTCCCGGGACAGGGGTTTACGAGACCCAGTACTTC. Residues: CSASPGTGVYETQYF.

For the CDR3, the DNA is TGTGCCAGCAGCATCGGACTAGCATCAGATACGCAGTATTTT. It yields the protein CASSIGLASDTQYF. The rearrangement uses TRBV9 and TRBJ2-3, with 8 bases aligning to TRBD2. The CDR3 has 14 amino acids. Looked up from germline, CDR1 is SGDLS and CDR2 is YYNGEE. Trimming cost V 4 bases and J 4 bases; bases outside gene matches: 5.

The rearrangement joins TRBV20-1 to TRBJ2-5; perhaps TRBD2 as D (5 bases). V was cut by 5 bases and J by 5 bases, with 9 bases left in between. Germline CDR1 is DFQATT and CDR2 is SNEGSKA (reference sequence). The CDR3 sequence is 11 residues long. DNA of the CDR3: TGCAGTGCTCCTAGCTATGAGACCCAGTACTTC. Protein: CSAPSYETQYF.

As to this clone: This sample also contains other DNA sequences that code for the same CDR3. The chain recombines TRBV24-1 with TRBJ1-1; D perhaps matches TRBD1 (6 bases). The CDR3 extends over 15 amino acids. Germline V gene data show CDR1 as KGHDR and CDR2 as SFDVKD. Trimming pared 4 bases from V and 1 base from J, leaving 12 bases between. In DNA form, the CDR3 reads TGTGCCACCAGTGACTCAAAAGGGGGGAACACTGAAGCTTTCTTT. The encoded protein is CATSDSKGGNTEAFF.

The rearrangement uses TRBV24-1 and TRBJ1-1; D is possibly TRBD1 (6 bases). The germline V and J ends were trimmed by 4 bases and 5 bases, with 13 bases remaining between them. This CDR3 contains 14 residues. Germline V gene sequence: CDR1 KGHDR, CDR2 SFDVKD. CDR3 loop: CATSDHRVGTEAFF. The CDR3 coding sequence is TGTGCCACCAGTGACCACAGGGTAGGGACTGAAGCTTTCTTT.

V usage is TRBV6-2 or TRBV6-3 and J usage is TRBJ2-7; possibly TRBD1 for D (6 bases). V was pared by 2 bases and J by 0 bases, with 29 bases between. The CDR3 is made up of 21 amino acids. Germline V gene lookup returns CDR1 MNHEY and CDR2 SVGEGT. The CDR3 DNA sequence: TGTGCCAGCAGTTACCCCCGGTCTAAGGCCAATTGGGGGCCCGGCTCCTACGAGCAGTACTTC. Residues: CASSYPRSKANWGPGSYEQYF.

This clone was recorded once. The V and J genes are TRBV6-2 or TRBV6-3 and TRBJ1-3; D call uncertain. Germline CDR1 and CDR2: MNHEY and SVGEGT. The V and J ends lost 2 bases and 0 bases respectively, with 8 bases between them. This CDR3 has 15 residues. In nucleotides, the CDR3 is TGTGCCAGCAGTTACGGACGAAGCTCTGGAAACACCATATATTTT. It is translated as CASSYGRSSGNTIYF.

V usage is TRBV7-9 and J usage is TRBJ1-4; TRBD1 matches at 7 bases. CDR1 SEHNR and CDR2 FQNEAQ come from the germline V gene (reference sequence). The CDR3 runs to 14 residues. J was trimmed by 6 bases and V by 0 bases; bases with no gene match: 1. The CDR3 loop is CASSLAGGDEKLFF. In DNA form, the CDR3 reads TGTGCCAGCAGCTTAGCAGGGGGCGATGAAAAACTGTTTTTT. The variable domain in full, completed from reference TRBV7-9 and TRBJ1-4, reads DTGVSQNPRHKITKRGQNVTFRCDPISEHNRLYWYRQTLGQGPEFLTYFQNEAQLEKSRLLSDRFSAERPKGSFSTLEIQRTEQGDSAMYLCASSLAGGDEKLFFGSGTQLSVL.

The chain combines TRBV2 with TRBJ2-3; D tentatively fits TRBD1 or TRBD2 (5 bases each). CDR1 SNHLY and CDR2 FYNNEI come from the germline V gene. V gave up 8 bases and J gave up 1 base, with 13 bases separating them. CDR3 length: 14 residues. The CDR3 here is CASRGPGRTDTQYF. The CDR3 DNA is TGTGCCAGCCGGGGACCGGGCCGCACAGATACGCAGTATTTT.

The rearrangement joins TRBV9 to TRBJ2-7; D is possibly TRBD1 (6 bases). From germline, CDR1 is SGDLS and CDR2 YYNGEE. The V end lost 0 bases, the J end lost 7 bases, and 20 bases lay between the germline ends. CDR3 length: 16 residues. The DNA for the CDR3 is TGTGCCAGCAGCGTAGCTTTAGGACAGATCTCTGGGGAGCAGTACTTC. This encodes CASSVALGQISGEQYF.

This chain uses TRBV25-1 with TRBJ2-2; D gene unclear. The V end was cut by 6 bases, the J end by 0 bases, with 14 bases between. Germline loops: CDR1 MGHDK, CDR2 SYGVNS. This CDR3 comprises 16 residues. The CDR3 DNA reads as TGTGCCAGCAGGGACCGAGGACGCGCGAACACCGGGGAGCTGTTTTTT. Its protein is CASRDRGRANTGELFF.

The chain is built from TRBV2 and TRBJ2-4; D remains unclear. In germline, CDR1 is SNHLY, CDR2 FYNNEI. Trimming cost V 5 bases and J 0 bases, with 11 bases left between them. The CDR3 spans 15 residues. The CDR3 nucleotides read TGTGCCAGCAGTATTGAAGGTAGAGCCAAAAACATTCAGTACTTC. Protein: CASSIEGRAKNIQYF.

The chain uses TRBV10-3 and TRBJ1-2; the D is unclear. CDR1 and CDR2 (germline): ENHRY, SYGVKD. The V end lost 6 bases, the J end lost 2 bases, and 10 bases lay between the germline ends. This CDR3 is built from 13 residues. The CDR3 spells CAISEASNYGYTF. The CDR3 DNA sequence: TGTGCCATCAGCGAGGCATCCAACTATGGCTACACCTTC.

The V and J genes are TRBV7-8 and TRBJ2-3; tentative D call: TRBD2 (5 bases). CDR3 size: 15 residues. The germline V gene has CDR1 SGHVS and CDR2 FQNEAQ. V was clipped by 8 bases and J by 0 bases, with 15 bases between them. The CDR3 spells CASSRGLGSTDTQYF. Here the CDR3 DNA reads TGTGCCAGCTCTCGTGGACTGGGAAGCACAGATACGCAGTATTTT.

This clone was seen once. The V gene is TRBV7-3, the J gene TRBJ1-1, with D maybe TRBD1 (5 bases). V was trimmed by 2 bases and J by 0 bases, leaving 10 bases between them. The germline CDR1 and CDR2 sequences are SGHTA and FQGTGA. The CDR3 loop spans 15 amino acids. DNA for the CDR3: TGTGCCAGCAGCTTAGGGGGAATCATGAACACTGAAGCTTTCTTT. It yields the protein CASSLGGIMNTEAFF. The entire variable domain, with the rest obtained from reference TRBV7-3 and TRBJ1-1, is as follows: GAGVSQTPSNKVTEKGKYVELRCDPISGHTALYWYRQSLGQGPEFLIYFQGTGAADDSGLPNDRFFAVRPEGSVSTLKIQRTERGDSAVYLCASSLGGIMNTEAFFGQGTRLTVV.

This CDR3 is CASSHGGDEQYF. CDR3 sequence (DNA): TGTGCCAGCTCCCACGGGGGGGACGAGCAGTACTTC. This sequence joins TRBV11-1 and TRBJ2-7; 8 nucleotides align to TRBD2. The CDR3 consists of 12 residues. Unmatched junction bases numbered 5, after V lost 8 bases and J lost 5 bases. Germline V gives CDR1 SGHAT, CDR2 FQDESV (reference sequence).

This clone has a handful of counts. This chain links TRBV9 with TRBJ2-2; D ambiguous. The CDR3 is 15 residues long. Between the trimmed V and J ends, which lost 0 bases and 1 base, there was a span of 7 bases. Per germline, CDR1 SGDLS and CDR2 YYNGEE. CDR3 coding DNA: TGTGCCAGCAGCGTAGCGCGGTTGAACACCGGGGAGCTGTTTTTT. Translating it yields CASSVARLNTGELFF.

The count of this clone is one. This chain links TRBV5-1 with TRBJ1-1; D is uncertain. This CDR3 spans 14 amino acids. The V gene lost 0 bases and the J gene lost 4 bases, with 10 bases spanning the gap. Germline values: CDR1 SGHRS, CDR2 YFSETQ. CDR3 nucleotide sequence: TGCGCCAGCAGCTTGGTGTCGGTAATCACTGAAGCTTTCTTT. It is translated as CASSLVSVITEAFF.